The 25 T cell receptor beta chains below were found in one sample sequenced in a study of control samples from healthy donors and cancer patients. Clones were read by immunoSEQ multiplex PCR, and TCRdb kept only the in-frame ones, dropping some. The repertoire holds about 150,000 clones, with approximately 93% as singletons. The sample consisted of blood. The receptors shown here come from a man in his forties or fifties in good health.

This chain's CDR3 is CASIEGSNQPQHF. The CDR3 DNA follows: TGTGCCAGCATCGAAGGGAGCAATCAGCCCCAGCATTTT. The chain recombines TRBV28 with TRBJ1-5; D not resolved. The CDR3 runs 13 residues. From germline, CDR1 is MDHEN and CDR2 SYDVKM. V shed 7 bases and J shed 1 base, with 8 bases lying between them. Based on the CDR3 plus reference TRBV28 and TRBJ1-5, the full variable domain is DVKVTQSSRYLVKRTGEKVFLECVQDMDHENMFWYRQDPGLGLRLIYFSYDVKMKEKGDIPEGYSVSREKKERFSLILESASTNQTSMYLCASIEGSNQPQHFGDGTRLSIL.

The rearrangement links TRBV6-6 to TRBJ2-2, with 7 positions matching TRBD1. CDR3 length: 14 amino acids. The V segment lost 7 bases and the J segment 3 bases; nucleotides outside the gene matches: 5. Germline V gene lookup returns CDR1 MNHNY and CDR2 SVGAGI (reference sequence). The CDR3 is CASIRGQHTGELFF. DNA of the CDR3: TGTGCCAGCATCCGGGGACAGCACACCGGGGAGCTGTTTTTT.

This rearrangement joins TRBV29-1 to TRBJ1-2; possibly TRBD1 for D (5 bases). Trimming took 4 bases from V and 8 from J, leaving 11 bases between them. This CDR3 has 11 residues. Germline values: CDR1 SQVTM, CDR2 ANQGSEA. The DNA for the CDR3 is TGCAGCGTTGGGGGTCAGGGAGGCTACACCTTC. This sequence encodes CSVGGQGGYTF.

The J gene is TRBJ2-3, the V gene TRBV3-1 (or the pseudogene TRBV3-2), with 14 bases identical to TRBD2. CDR1 and CDR2 (germline): LGHDT, YNNKEL (reference sequence). This CDR3 contains 16 residues. The trim removed 4 bases at V and 5 bases at J, leaving 5 bases unmatched. CDR3 coding DNA: TGTGCCAGCAGCCTAGGACTAGCGGGAGGTGGAGATACGCAGTATTTT. Translating it yields CASSLGLAGGGDTQYF.

This sequence joins TRBV7-9 and TRBJ2-2; 9 positions agree with TRBD1. Germline CDR1 reads SEHNR; CDR2 reads FQNEAQ (reference sequence). Trimming took 6 bases from V and 7 from J; bases not matched to a gene: 6. The CDR3 spans 14 residues. The CDR3 region has the DNA TGTGCCAGCAGTTGGGGACAGGGATTCGGGGAGCTGTTTTTT. It translates to CASSWGQGFGELFF.

The rearrangement joins TRBV15 to TRBJ1-2; TRBD1 matches 8 bases. The V gene end was trimmed by 1 base and the J gene end by 4 bases; junction bases not matched to a gene: 8. This CDR3 has 16 amino acids. Germline V lookup: CDR1 LNHNV, CDR2 YYDKDF (reference sequence). The CDR3 sequence: CATSRVGGQGTYGYTF. CDR3 DNA: TGTGCCACCAGCAGAGTAGGAGGACAGGGCACCTATGGCTACACCTTC.

The chain links TRBV9 to TRBJ2-1; D perhaps matches TRBD1 (6 bases). Germline loops: CDR1 SGDLS, CDR2 YYNGEE. The CDR3 is 15 residues long. With 0 bases removed from V and 2 bases from J, the gap between germline ends came to 9 bases. The DNA of the CDR3 is TGTGCCAGCAGCGTAGTTGGGGGCACCTACAATGAGCAGTTCTTC. Amino acid sequence: CASSVVGGTYNEQFF.

The chain recombines TRBV4-1 with TRBJ2-1, with TRBD2 matching over 9 bases. Germline V lookup: CDR1 MGHRA, CDR2 YSYEKL. The CDR3 covers 18 residues. V gave up 1 base and J gave up 4 bases; unmatched junction bases: 11. The CDR3 DNA reads TGCGCCAGCAGCCAAGGAAGGATAGCGGGAGTCCGGTACAATGAGCAGTTCTTC. Protein: CASSQGRIAGVRYNEQFF.

The V call is TRBV10-3, the J call TRBJ2-1; TRBD2 aligns across 7 bases. The CDR3 runs to 16 residues. Germline CDR1 ENHRY, CDR2 SYGVKD. V gave up 8 bases and J gave up 7 bases; unmatched junction bases: 17. The CDR3 is CAIGGVLAGVGNEQFF. Here the CDR3 DNA reads TGTGCCATCGGTGGGGTCTTGGCGGGAGTCGGGAATGAGCAGTTCTTC.

Regarding this clone: The junction departs from germline at one end; a sequencing error may be responsible. V is TRBV3-1 (or the pseudogene TRBV3-2) and J is TRBJ2-7; 12 nucleotides match TRBD1. This CDR3 spans 12 amino acids. Germline CDR1 reads LGHDT; CDR2 reads YNNKEL (reference sequence). CDR3 nucleotides: TGTGCCAGCAGCCCCGGGACAGGGGGCGCGTTCTTC. This encodes CASSPGTGGAFF.

This clone showed up just once. V is TRBV19 and J is TRBJ2-5; 8 nucleotides line up with TRBD1. Germline CDR1 LNHDA, CDR2 SQIVND (reference sequence). The V and J ends lost 3 bases and 1 base, in that order; junction bases with no gene match: 4. This CDR3 comprises 15 residues. The CDR3 protein is CASSILGQGQETQYF. CDR3 nucleotide sequence: TGTGCCAGTAGTATTCTCGGACAGGGCCAAGAGACCCAGTACTTC. Full variable domain (missing parts from reference TRBV19 and TRBJ2-5): DGGITQSPKYLFRKEGQNVTLSCEQNLNHDAMYWYRQDPGQGLRLIYYSQIVNDFQKGDIAEGYSVSREKKESFPLTVTSAQKNPTAFYLCASSILGQGQETQYFGPGTRLLVL.

This rearrangement joins TRBV21-1 to TRBJ2-5. TRBV21-1 constitutes a pseudogene. The CDR3 has 14 amino acids. The CDR3 reads CASSKPGIVETQYF. DNA of the CDR3: TGTGCCAGCAGCAAACCCGGAATAGTGGAGACCCAGTACTTC.

The chain is built from TRBV5-1 and TRBJ2-3; TRBD2 aligns across 7 bases. Per germline, CDR1 SGHRS and CDR2 YFSETQ. This CDR3 has 17 residues. Trimming took 4 bases from V and 3 from J; bases not matched to a gene: 14. The CDR3 DNA reads TGCGCCAGCAGCCATTCCATACTAGCGACGGGGACAGATACGCAGTATTTT. It is translated as CASSHSILATGTDTQYF.

The rearrangement links TRBV29-1 to TRBJ1-1; D call uncertain. V dropped 0 bases and J dropped 5 bases, with 13 bases sitting between them. The CDR3 loop spans 14 amino acids. Germline CDR1 reads SQVTM; CDR2 reads ANQGSEA. The CDR3 region is CSVEDGGLGTEAFF. For the CDR3, the DNA is TGCAGCGTTGAAGATGGCGGACTGGGGACTGAAGCTTTCTTT.

This rearrangement joins TRBV7-2 to TRBJ2-1, with 11 bases identical to TRBD2. Germline-derived CDR1 and CDR2 are SGHTA and FQGNSA. The CDR3 extends over 14 amino acids. The junction had 1 base not matched to a gene; V was cut back by 3 bases and J by 6 bases. CDR3 sequence (DNA): TGTGCCAGCAGCTTGGGACTAGCGGTCAATGAGCAGTTCTTC. Translating gives CASSLGLAVNEQFF.

The chain combines TRBV3-1 (or the pseudogene TRBV3-2) with TRBJ2-1; D unresolved. CDR1 is LGHDT, CDR2 YNNKEL, per germline (reference sequence). The V gene lost 0 bases and the J gene lost 7 bases, with 7 bases spanning the gap. The length of the CDR3 is 13 residues. This CDR3 is CASSQDLWNEQFF. The CDR3 DNA reads as TGTGCCAGCAGCCAAGATCTGTGGAATGAGCAGTTCTTC.

This chain connects TRBV25-1 to TRBJ1-2, with TRBD1 matching 7 bases. The CDR3 spans 17 residues. With V trimmed by 2 bases and J by 4 bases, 13 bases remained unmatched. CDR1 is MGHDK and CDR2 is SYGVNS in the germline V gene. The CDR3 bases are TGTGCCAGCAGTGAACCCAAGGGGCGACAGGGAAGCTATGGCTACACCTTC. It encodes CASSEPKGRQGSYGYTF.

The V and J genes are TRBV30 and TRBJ1-4, with D hard to call. CDR1 is GTSNPN, CDR2 SVGIG, per germline (reference sequence). The CDR3 sequence is 15 residues long. Trimming took 2 bases from V and 8 from J, leaving 18 bases between them. CDR3 DNA sequence: TGTGCCTGGAGTCTCCCTGGGCCTGGTAGGGAAAAACTGTTTTTT. Protein sequence: CAWSLPGPGREKLFF.

This clone was found a few times. In DNA form, the CDR3 reads TGTGCCAGCAGCTTAGGACGCGCAACAGGGTTCTATGGCTACACCTTC. This sequence encodes CASSLGRATGFYGYTF. The V and J genes are TRBV11-2 and TRBJ1-2, with D possibly TRBD1 on 6 matching bases. V was clipped by 1 base and J by 4 bases, with 16 bases between them. CDR3 length equals 16 residues. Germline CDR1 SGHAT, CDR2 FQNNGV.

This clone showed up just a few times. This chain connects TRBV6-5 to TRBJ1-3; D is possibly TRBD1 (6 bases). This CDR3 is 14 amino acids long. The V gene's germline CDR1 is MNHEY and CDR2 SVGAGI. Trimming took 6 bases from V and 4 from J, leaving 13 bases between them. CDR3 amino acids: CASRPTGPGNTIYF. CDR3 in DNA: TGTGCCAGCAGACCCACAGGGCCCGGAAACACCATATATTTT.

The chain has TRBV27 and TRBJ1-5, with D uncertain. V was pared by 5 bases and J by 2 bases, with 16 bases between. Germline V gene data show CDR1 as MNHEY and CDR2 as SMNVEV (reference sequence). The CDR3 is 16 amino acids. The CDR3 bases are TGTGCCAGCAGTATCGACCCCCCGAAGGGCAATCAGCCCCAGCATTTT. This translates into CASSIDPPKGNQPQHF.

This clone was found once. V usage is TRBV1 and J usage is TRBJ2-1; the table's D call, TRBD2, was not checked against the DNA. TRBV1 is deemed a pseudogene. The CDR3 is 17 amino acids. This CDR3 is CTSSQETSGSRHNEQFF. Written as DNA, the CDR3 is TGCACCAGCAGCCAAGAGACTAGCGGGAGTAGGCACAATGAGCAGTTCTTC.

The chain employs TRBV5-1 and TRBJ1-2; D uncertain. The germline gives CDR1 SGHRS, CDR2 YFSETQ. The CDR3 is 14 residues long. With 0 bases removed from V and 4 bases from J, the gap between germline ends came to 10 bases. CDR3 loop: CASSLAEEIYGYTF. CDR3 in DNA: TGCGCCAGCAGCTTGGCCGAGGAAATCTATGGCTACACCTTC.

The J gene is TRBJ2-3, the V gene TRBV30; maybe TRBD2 (7 bases). Germline V gene sequence: CDR1 GTSNPN, CDR2 SVGIG (reference sequence). Trimming stripped 5 bases from V and 6 bases from J, with 15 bases between. This CDR3 has 13 amino acids. The CDR3 loop reads CAWLGGAMDTQYF. The CDR3 DNA follows: TGTGCCTGGCTGGGGGGGGCAATGGATACGCAGTATTTT.

The rearrangement uses TRBV10-2 and TRBJ1-2; D is ambiguous. Trimming stripped 2 bases from V and 3 bases from J, with 7 bases between. Germline-derived CDR1 and CDR2 are WSHSY and SAAADI. This CDR3 contains 13 residues. The CDR3 is CASSERRDYGYTF. CDR3 nucleotides: TGCGCCAGCAGTGAGCGGCGAGACTATGGCTACACCTTC.